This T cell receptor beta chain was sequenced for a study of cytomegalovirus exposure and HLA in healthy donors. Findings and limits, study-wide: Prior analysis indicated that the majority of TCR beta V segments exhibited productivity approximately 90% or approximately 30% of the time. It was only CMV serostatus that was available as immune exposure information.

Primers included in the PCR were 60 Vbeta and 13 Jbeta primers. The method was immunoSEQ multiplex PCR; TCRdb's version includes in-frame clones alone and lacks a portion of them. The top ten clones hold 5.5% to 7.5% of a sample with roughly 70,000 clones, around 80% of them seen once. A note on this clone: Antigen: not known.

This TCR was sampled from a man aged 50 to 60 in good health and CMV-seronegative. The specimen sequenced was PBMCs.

The CDR3 protein is CASSEEADYGYTF. CDR3 nucleotide sequence: TGTGCCAGCAGTGAGGAGGCGGACTATGGCTACACCTTC. The rearrangement uses TRBV2 and TRBJ1-2; D is uncertain. In germline, CDR1 is SNHLY, CDR2 FYNNEI. V shed 3 bases and J shed 3 bases, with 8 bases lying between them. The CDR3 contains 13 residues.